This T cell receptor beta chain originates from a study of Ad26.COV2.S vaccination and SARS-CoV-2 variants. This CDR3 has 16 residues. Germline loops: CDR1 KGHSH, CDR2 LQKENI. V lost 1 base to trimming and J lost 3 bases; unmatched junction nucleotides: 5. Stated treatment: 19 received Ad26.COV2.S at low or high dose, single or two shots; roughly 5 received placebo; per-sample allocation not given. Day 63 after the first injection of vaccine or placebo was the sampling time. Regarding the study as a whole: Substantial post-vaccination breadth of spike-specific CD8+ and CD4+ T cell responses was reported.

This clone came up once. Its antigen is unknown. Clones were sequenced by immunoSEQ multiplex PCR, and TCRdb holds only the in-frame ones, with some missing. Of roughly 420,000 clones in the sample, roughly nine tenths are singletons; the top ten hold 2% to 3%. The specimen comprised peripheral blood, sampled in a trial of Ad26.COV2.S vaccine versus placebo. The clonotype originates from a person aged 18-60 years who received the Ad26.COV2.S COVID-19 vaccine or a placebo. The J gene is TRBJ2-3, the V gene TRBV18; 9 nucleotides line up with TRBD1. CDR3 coding DNA: TGTGCCAGCTCACCACTCGCCGGACAGGGGACAGATACGCAGTATTTT. Translated: CASSPLAGQGTDTQYF.